The clone carrying this T cell receptor beta chain was seen a handful of times. Its antigen is still unknown. One end of the junction varies from germline; a read error may be responsible. These data come from a study of regulatory T cells in long-lasting Graves disease. Whole-study findings and limits: Accuracy may have been reduced by the small sample size.

This CDR3 comprises 16 residues. Germline CDR1 and CDR2: SGHTA and FQGNSA. Arm-PCR of CDR3 regions with iRepertoire HTBI primers generated TCR beta libraries. TCRdb re-called the multiplex PCR reads with MiXCR, one entry per CDR3 protein. The top ten hold roughly 50% of the sample, which has some 280,000 distinct CDR3 sequences, 20% to 25% seen once. The time point denotes: persistent/refractory GD, antithyroid drugs over 5 years with positive TRAb. Making the TCR library involved RNA that had been extracted from PBMCs. This TCR was sampled from a female donor with Graves disease. Sequences were derived from peripheral blood mononuclear cells (PBMCs), sampled when the disease was refractory, from a patient treated with antithyroid drugs. This chain connects TRBV7-2 to TRBJ2-1; 9 bases map to TRBD2. CDR3: CASSLVTSGAYNEQFF. The CDR3 region has the DNA TGCGCCAGCAGCTTGGTGACTAGCGGTGCCTACAATGAGCAGTTCTTC.